This T cell receptor (beta chain) was observed in a study of T cells after posttransplantation cyclophosphamide. Study-wide points: Donor-recipient repertoire similarity was low at 1-2 months, rising over year one. Recipient CMV seropositivity and CMV reactivation strongly tracked TRB clonality. Tissue-infiltrating T cells from skin or gut overlapped little with blood T cells.

Ten or more counts support this clone. Its antigen is currently unknown. Losses at the gene ends were 6 bases for V and 0 bases for J; bases not matched to a gene: 5. This CDR3 spans 15 amino acids. Germline CDR1 SNHLY, CDR2 FYNNEI. Assay: immunoSEQ multiplex PCR; the TCRdb copy retains only in-frame clones and omits some. This repertoire holds about 7,700 clones, and none appear only once. A marrow graft followed busulfan-fludarabine conditioning, with cyclophosphamide on days +3 and +4. Sequencing was performed on PBMCs, taken about 14 weeks after allogeneic stem cell transplant with posttransplant cyclophosphamide. The genes are TRBV2 and TRBJ2-3; TRBD2 aligns across 8 bases. This receptor was taken from a female patient aged 60 or older who received an allogeneic stem cell transplant from an unrelated donor, was CMV-positive, and had acute GVHD only. A share of the T cells may be of graft donor origin. CDR3: CASRVQRGSTDTQYF. In DNA form, the CDR3 reads TGTGCCAGCAGGGTCCAGCGGGGGAGCACAGATACGCAGTATTTT.